Presented here are 21 T cell receptor beta chains from one specimen sequenced in a study of T cell changes during pregnancy in multiple sclerosis. Produced via immunoSEQ multiplex PCR; TCRdb's table is partial and in-frame only. The sample carries about 74,000 clones, roughly 93% recorded once. Here the sequenced sample was peripheral blood, taken in the third trimester of pregnancy. The receptors originated from a female donor with multiple sclerosis, enrolled in a pregnancy study.

This clone appeared a single time. This chain uses TRBV19 with TRBJ1-5; weak D call: TRBD1 (5 bases). Germline V lookup: CDR1 LNHDA, CDR2 SQIVND (reference sequence). V lost 2 bases and J 5 bases, leaving 13 bases between the germline ends. The CDR3 spans 15 residues. In DNA form, the CDR3 reads TGTGCCAGTAGTATATTGGTCCAGGGCTATCAGCCCCAGCATTTT. Protein: CASSILVQGYQPQHF.

The count of this clone is one. This chain uses TRBV28 with TRBJ1-6; TRBD1 aligns across 7 bases. The V and J ends lost 6 bases and 0 bases, in that order; junction bases with no gene match: 8. The CDR3 has 17 amino acids. In germline, CDR1 is MDHEN, CDR2 SYDVKM. CDR3 coding DNA: TGTGCCAGCAGATTACTAAAGGGGGCCTCCTATAATTCACCCCTCCACTTT. It encodes CASRLLKGASYNSPLHF.

The CDR3 nucleotides are TGTGCCAGCAGTTGGGCAGGGGGCAATGAAAAACTGTTTTTT. Its protein product is CASSWAGGNEKLFF. This chain links TRBV6-5 with TRBJ1-4; 8 bases line up with TRBD1. Germline CDR1 and CDR2: MNHEY and SVGAGI. Unmatched junction bases numbered 3, after V lost 4 bases and J lost 5 bases. This CDR3 is built from 14 residues.

The gene calls are TRBV5-1 and TRBJ1-2, with 10 bases identical to TRBD1. This CDR3 region has 14 residues. Germline loops: CDR1 SGHRS, CDR2 YFSETQ. After removal of 4 bases from V and 6 bases from J, the junction contained 6 bases not matched to a gene. The CDR3 region has the DNA TGCGCCAGCAGCCTGACCGGGACAGGGGATGGCTACACCTTC. Its translation is CASSLTGTGDGYTF.

The CDR3 reads CASSEVREQYF. The CDR3 region has the DNA TGTGCCAGCAGTGAAGTCCGCGAGCAGTACTTC. V gene TRBV6-1 combines with J gene TRBJ2-7, with D unclear. The CDR3 loop spans 11 amino acids. Germline V gene data show CDR1 as MNHNS and CDR2 as SASEGT. Trimming stripped 1 base from V and 6 bases from J, with 4 bases between.

The rearrangement uses TRBV5-4 and TRBJ1-2, with a possible D match to TRBD1 (5 bases). Germline-derived CDR1 and CDR2 are SGHNT and YYREEE (reference sequence). The V end lost 0 bases, the J end lost 6 bases, and 15 bases lay between the germline ends. This CDR3 spans 15 amino acids. The CDR3 sequence is CASSLDLGRRDGYTF. In nucleotides, the CDR3 is TGTGCCAGCAGCTTGGATTTGGGGCGCCGCGATGGCTACACCTTC.

The V gene is TRBV18, the J gene TRBJ1-1, with TRBD1 matching over 8 bases. Germline V lookup: CDR1 KGHSH, CDR2 LQKENI. Unmatched junction bases numbered 6, after V lost 5 bases and J lost 7 bases. This CDR3 spans 13 amino acids. The CDR3 spells CASSRGQEFEAFF. The DNA for the CDR3 is TGTGCCAGCTCAAGGGGACAGGAGTTTGAAGCTTTCTTT.

This chain connects TRBV28 to TRBJ2-7, with 10 positions matching TRBD1. The length of the CDR3 is 16 residues. J gave up 2 bases and V 5 bases, and 9 bases lay outside the gene matches. Germline CDR1 reads MDHEN; CDR2 reads SYDVKM. This CDR3 reads CASSPPPDRGTYEQYF. The CDR3 nucleotides read TGTGCCAGCAGTCCGCCCCCGGACAGGGGGACCTACGAGCAGTACTTC.

The sample holds a few counts of this clone. The chain has TRBV19 and TRBJ1-5; D remains ambiguous. In germline, CDR1 is LNHDA, CDR2 SQIVND (reference sequence). The CDR3 has 14 amino acids. The V end lost 7 bases, the J end lost 6 bases, and 16 bases lay between the germline ends. The CDR3 DNA reads as TGTGCCAGTACCATGGCGGGTTTACCTCAGCCCCAGCATTTT. Translated: CASTMAGLPQPQHF.

The V and J genes are TRBV19 and TRBJ1-2; possible D gene TRBD1, 6 bases. Germline CDR1 is LNHDA and CDR2 is SQIVND (reference sequence). CDR3 length: 16 amino acids. V lost 7 bases to trimming and J lost 0 bases, with 18 bases between them. For the CDR3, the DNA is TGTGCCAGTACCATGTCCGGACAGACCTCTAACTATGGCTACACCTTC. Protein sequence: CASTMSGQTSNYGYTF.

This clone was observed once. The V and J genes are TRBV7-2 and TRBJ2-7; 7 positions agree with TRBD1. CDR1 SGHTA and CDR2 FQGNSA come from the germline V gene. This CDR3 has 15 amino acids. V lost 11 bases, J lost 1 base, and 14 bases stayed unmatched. CDR3 in amino acids: CAGGRGGGLSYEQYF. DNA of the CDR3: TGTGCCGGTGGGAGAGGGGGCGGGCTTTCCTACGAGCAGTACTTC.

V and J are TRBV18 and TRBJ1-6, with D hard to call. Trimming cost V 2 bases and J 9 bases, with 11 bases left between them. The length of the CDR3 is 14 residues. The germline CDR1 and CDR2 sequences are KGHSH and LQKENI. The CDR3 DNA is TGTGCCAGCTCACCAGCCGATAGGAGTTCACCCCTCCACTTT. Protein: CASSPADRSSPLHF.

This rearrangement joins TRBV25-1 to TRBJ2-1, with D possibly matching TRBD1 (5 bases). CDR1 is MGHDK and CDR2 is SYGVNS in the germline V gene. This CDR3 region has 13 residues. V gave up 6 bases and J gave up 6 bases, with 12 bases separating them. The CDR3 region has the DNA TGTGCCAGCAGGGGGCCGGTGGGCAATGAGCAGTTCTTC. Its translation: CASRGPVGNEQFF.

This clone was seen only a few times. The rearrangement joins TRBV4-3 to TRBJ2-7; D call uncertain. This CDR3 is built from 16 residues. Trimming removed 0 bases at V and 1 base at J, with 13 bases between. Per the germline V gene, CDR1 is LGHNA and CDR2 is YSLEER. CDR3 sequence reads: CASSQDLRRVSYEQYF. CDR3 DNA sequence: TGCGCCAGCAGCCAAGATCTAAGACGGGTGTCCTACGAGCAGTACTTC.

DNA of the CDR3: TGTGCCAGCAACAGGGATAACTCCTATAATTCACCCCTCCACTTT. Its protein is CASNRDNSYNSPLHF. This chain links TRBV7-9 with TRBJ1-6, with D maybe TRBD1 (6 bases). Trimming shortened V by 7 bases and J by 0 bases, and 10 bases separated the two germline ends. This CDR3 spans 15 amino acids. Germline V gene sequence: CDR1 SEHNR, CDR2 FQNEAQ (reference sequence).

The chain is built from TRBV7-9 and TRBJ2-1; the match to TRBD1 covers 9 bases. The trim removed 5 bases at V and 8 bases at J, leaving 13 bases unmatched. The CDR3 is 16 residues long. Germline CDR1 is SEHNR and CDR2 is FQNEAQ (reference sequence). As DNA, the CDR3 is TGTGCCAGCAGCCGTCTTCCGGGACAGGGTAAGGATGAGCAGTTCTTC. Translated: CASSRLPGQGKDEQFF.

The rearrangement uses TRBV15 and TRBJ2-3; a weak D match, TRBD2 (6 bases). Germline lookup yields CDR1 LNHNV and CDR2 YYDKDF (reference sequence). The CDR3 runs 16 residues. Trimming pared 1 base from V and 6 bases from J, leaving 17 bases between. CDR3 DNA: TGTGCCACCAGCAGAGCAGCGGCAGGCGGGGATGATACGCAGTATTTT. This gives the protein CATSRAAAGGDDTQYF. The variable domain in full, completed from reference TRBV15 and TRBJ2-3, reads DAMVIQNPRYQVTQFGKPVTLSCSQTLNHNVMYWYQQKSSQAPKLLFHYYDKDFNNEADTPDNFQSRRPNTSFCFLDIRSPGLGDTAMYLCATSRAAAGGDDTQYFGPGTRLTVL.

V and J are TRBV13 and TRBJ2-1, with TRBD1 matching 7 bases. The trim removed 3 bases at V and 5 bases at J, leaving 7 bases unmatched. Germline V gene lookup returns CDR1 PRHDT and CDR2 FYEKMQ (reference sequence). This CDR3 is built from 15 residues. For the CDR3, the DNA is TGTGCCAGCAGCTTTGGAGACAGGGCCCACAATGAGCAGTTCTTC. It yields the protein CASSFGDRAHNEQFF.

The CDR3 nucleotides are TGTGCCAGCAGCCAACTAGGGGAGGCCCAATACAATGAGCAGTTCTTC. Translated, it gives CASSQLGEAQYNEQFF. The chain has TRBV9 and TRBJ2-1, with D maybe TRBD2 (6 bases). The germline gives CDR1 SGDLS, CDR2 YYNGEE. V lost 4 bases, J lost 4 bases, and 18 bases lay in between. This CDR3 is 16 amino acids long.

The chain carries TRBV10-2 and TRBJ1-2; D gene uncertain. This CDR3 comprises 13 residues. Deletions cut 6 bases from V and 0 bases from J, with 8 bases between. The germline V gene encodes CDR1 WSHSY and CDR2 SAAADI. The CDR3 nucleotides are TGCGCCAGCAGGGCTTTGGCTAACTATGGCTACACCTTC. Its protein product is CASRALANYGYTF.

The chain joins TRBV9 to TRBJ1-1; 8 nucleotides match TRBD1. V was clipped by 4 bases and J by 3 bases; unmatched bases: 8. Germline assignment: CDR1 SGDLS and CDR2 YYNGEE. This CDR3 has 15 residues. The CDR3 is CASSPQGAWYTEAFF. The CDR3 coding sequence is TGTGCCAGCAGCCCCCAGGGGGCTTGGTACACTGAAGCTTTCTTT.